This TCR beta chain was sequenced in a study of breast tumors, draining lymph nodes, adjacent tissues. Whole-study findings and limits: Luminal-like breast cancer showed significantly higher tumor–nontumor repertoire similarity than basal-like. Data only fit, rather than demonstrated, lymph node origin of most tumor T cells.

This clonotype showed up just a few times. As yet, its antigen is unknown. From the multiplex PCR reads, TCRdb called clonotypes with MiXCR, one entry per CDR3 protein. The sample comprises approximately 90,000 distinct CDR3 sequences, around 29% of which are singletons, and over 7.5% rests with the top ten. The CDR3 spans 13 residues. Germline CDR1 is SGHDN and CDR2 is FVKESK. J lost 5 bases, V lost 7 bases, and 6 bases had no gene match. Samples came from axillary lymph nodes draining the breast cancer. The V gene is TRBV14, the J gene TRBJ1-1, with 8 nucleotides matching TRBD1. The sequence was collected from a female donor with breast cancer. Some clones in this sample may be carry-over from other donors' samples. The sample consisted of axillary lymph node tissue. CDR3: CASTAGGFTEAFF. DNA of the CDR3: TGTGCCAGCACGGCAGGGGGCTTTACTGAAGCTTTCTTT.